These T cell receptor beta chains were read from a single sample in a study of spatial heterogeneity in lung cancer. TCRdb re-analysed the 5' RACE reads in MiXCR, keeping a single row per CDR3 protein. The sample carries some 12,000 distinct CDR3 sequences, 6.2% recorded once. Specimen: normal lung tissue next to the tumor, collected at surgery. The receptors stem from a male donor with early-stage non-small cell lung cancer. CDR3s include the opening cysteine and the closing phenylalanine or tryptophan. A D gene is named only where the DNA matches it firmly. A clone size is listed for some rows: how often the clone was seen (once, few, many), or a class if it is expanded.

cdr3_nt: TGCAGTGCTAGAGTCCCGACAGCTAACACTGAAGCTTTCTTT
cdr3_aa: CSARVPTANTEAFF
v_call: TRBV20-1
j_call: TRBJ1-1
d_call: NA
clone_size: many

cdr3_nt: TGTGCCAGCAGCTTAGGGTTAGCGGAACCTAGCACAGATACGCAGTATTTT
cdr3_aa: CASSLGLAEPSTDTQYF
v_call: TRBV7-9
j_call: TRBJ2-3
d_call: NA
clone_size: many

cdr3_nt: TGTGCCAGCAGCTCAACGGGAGGAAGTACCGGGGAGCTGTTTTTT
cdr3_aa: CASSSTGGSTGELFF
v_call: TRBV7-2
j_call: TRBJ2-2
d_call: TRBD2
clone_size: many

cdr3_nt: TGTGCCATCAGTGACGGACCCACAACCAGGGGCACTGAAGCTTTCTTT
cdr3_aa: CAISDGPTTRGTEAFF
v_call: TRBV10-3
j_call: TRBJ1-1
d_call: NA
clone_size: many

cdr3_nt: TGCAGTGCTAGAGACCCGGGACAGAGCTACGAGCAGTACTTC
cdr3_aa: CSARDPGQSYEQYF
v_call: TRBV20-1
j_call: TRBJ2-7
d_call: TRBD1
clone_size: many

cdr3_nt: TGTGCCACCAGCAGAGAACGGGTGAAAGGCTACACCTTC
cdr3_aa: CATSRERVKGYTF
v_call: TRBV15
j_call: TRBJ1-2
d_call: NA
clone_size: many

cdr3_nt: TGTGCCAGCAGCCAAGTCGCCCCTGGACTAGCGGGAGGGCCAGAGGAGCAGTACTTC
cdr3_aa: CASSQVAPGLAGGPEEQYF
v_call: TRBV4-2
j_call: TRBJ2-7
d_call: TRBD2
clone_size: many

cdr3_nt: TGTGCCAGCAGTTACGCCGGACTAGCGAGCGAGCAGTACTTC
cdr3_aa: CASSYAGLASEQYF
v_call: TRBV6-5
j_call: TRBJ2-7
d_call: TRBD2
clone_size: many

cdr3_nt: TGTGCCAGCAGCCTCGTGACGGATGATCAGCCCCAGCATTTT
cdr3_aa: CASSLVTDDQPQHF
v_call: TRBV7-9
j_call: TRBJ1-5
d_call: NA
clone_size: NA

cdr3_nt: TGTGCCACCAGCAGAGAAGCCGGGAGCTCCTACGAGCAGTACTTC
cdr3_aa: CATSREAGSSYEQYF
v_call: TRBV15
j_call: TRBJ2-7
d_call: NA
clone_size: NA

cdr3_nt: TGTGCCAGCAGTGACCAGCGGGTAGCGGGGAAAGAGACCCAGTACTTC
cdr3_aa: CASSDQRVAGKETQYF
v_call: TRBV2
j_call: TRBJ2-5
d_call: TRBD2
clone_size: many

cdr3_nt: TGTGCCATCAGCGCTCCCAATAGCAATGAGCAGTTCTTC
cdr3_aa: CAISAPNSNEQFF
v_call: TRBV10-3
j_call: TRBJ2-1
d_call: NA
clone_size: many

cdr3_nt: TGTGCCAGCAGTGAGACAGTCTATGGCTACACCTTC
cdr3_aa: CASSETVYGYTF
v_call: TRBV2
j_call: TRBJ1-2
d_call: NA
clone_size: NA

cdr3_nt: TGCAGCGTAGGGACAGACACAGATACGCAGTATTTT
cdr3_aa: CSVGTDTDTQYF
v_call: TRBV29-1
j_call: TRBJ2-3
d_call: TRBD1
clone_size: few

cdr3_nt: TGCGCCAGCAGCCAAGCGGGACTAGCGAAAACAGATACGCAGTATTTT
cdr3_aa: CASSQAGLAKTDTQYF
v_call: TRBV4-3
j_call: TRBJ2-3
d_call: TRBD2
clone_size: many

cdr3_nt: TGTGCCAGCAGCCAAGATAAACTAGCGGGAGGGCGAGAGCAGTACTTC
cdr3_aa: CASSQDKLAGGREQYF
v_call: TRBV4-2
j_call: TRBJ2-7
d_call: TRBD2
clone_size: few

cdr3_nt: TGTGCCAGTCGCCGGACGGTCTCTGGAAACACCATATATTTT
cdr3_aa: CASRRTVSGNTIYF
v_call: TRBV3-1
j_call: TRBJ1-3
d_call: NA
clone_size: many

cdr3_nt: TGTGCCACCAGTGATCCGGGACAGGGCCCCGCGGGCGGGGAGCTGTTTTTT
cdr3_aa: CATSDPGQGPAGGELFF
v_call: TRBV24-1
j_call: TRBJ2-2
d_call: TRBD1
clone_size: NA

cdr3_nt: TGTGCCAGCAGCTTAGAGTTAGCAGGACAGCATTACGAGCAGTACTTC
cdr3_aa: CASSLELAGQHYEQYF
v_call: TRBV7-6
j_call: TRBJ2-7
d_call: NA
clone_size: many

cdr3_nt: TGTGCCAGCAGGGACCCTAAGGGGCGACGAGAAAAACTGTTTTTT
cdr3_aa: CASRDPKGRREKLFF
v_call: TRBV6-1
j_call: TRBJ1-4
d_call: NA
clone_size: NA

cdr3_nt: TGCAGTGCTAGGTCGACAGTCAGTACCACTGAAGCTTTCTTT
cdr3_aa: CSARSTVSTTEAFF
v_call: TRBV20-1
j_call: TRBJ1-1
d_call: NA
clone_size: many

cdr3_nt: TGCAGTGCTAGAGATACAGGGTCAAACACTGAAGCTTTCTTT
cdr3_aa: CSARDTGSNTEAFF
v_call: TRBV20-1
j_call: TRBJ1-1
d_call: NA
clone_size: many

cdr3_nt: TGTGCCAGCAGTAATCGGACAGGTCAGACTGAAGCTTTCTTT
cdr3_aa: CASSNRTGQTEAFF
v_call: TRBV6-2/TRBV6-3
j_call: TRBJ1-1
d_call: TRBD1
clone_size: large

cdr3_nt: TGTGCCAGCAGTCTTTCCGCCATTGCCTATGGCTACACCTTC
cdr3_aa: CASSLSAIAYGYTF
v_call: TRBV5-5
j_call: TRBJ1-2
d_call: NA
clone_size: many

cdr3_nt: TGTGCCTGGACTAGCGGGAGTGGGTCCTACAATGAGCAGTTCTTC
cdr3_aa: CAWTSGSGSYNEQFF
v_call: TRBV30
j_call: TRBJ2-1
d_call: TRBD2
clone_size: medium-sized

cdr3_nt: TGCAGCGTTCAACCGGGACAGGACGGCTACACCTTC
cdr3_aa: CSVQPGQDGYTF
v_call: TRBV29-1
j_call: TRBJ1-2
d_call: TRBD1
clone_size: many

cdr3_nt: TGCGCCAGCAGGGCCCTGGCTCAGGGCGCCAATGAGCAGTTCTTC
cdr3_aa: CASRALAQGANEQFF
v_call: TRBV10-2
j_call: TRBJ2-1
d_call: NA
clone_size: few

cdr3_nt: TGCGCCAGCAGTTTGCAGGGTATCAATGAAGCTTTCTTT
cdr3_aa: CASSLQGINEAFF
v_call: TRBV5-1
j_call: TRBJ1-1
d_call: NA
clone_size: many

cdr3_nt: TGTGCCACCAGTGAGGGCAGAGATTACAATGAGCAGTTCTTC
cdr3_aa: CATSEGRDYNEQFF
v_call: TRBV24-1
j_call: TRBJ2-1
d_call: NA
clone_size: many

cdr3_nt: TGTGCCAGCAGCCCCCCCCCCCTCGGAGAGGGTTTGGACTTC
cdr3_aa: CASSPPPLGEGLDF
v_call: TRBV6-2/TRBV6-3
j_call: TRBJ2-4
d_call: NA
clone_size: many

cdr3_nt: TGTGCCAGCGGAGCGACAGGGAGTAATTCACCCCTCCACTTT
cdr3_aa: CASGATGSNSPLHF
v_call: TRBV6-1
j_call: TRBJ1-6
d_call: TRBD1
clone_size: many

cdr3_nt: TGTGCCAGCAGTTACCTTGGGGGGAGTGCCACCGGGGAGCTGTTTTTT
cdr3_aa: CASSYLGGSATGELFF
v_call: TRBV6-5
j_call: TRBJ2-2
d_call: NA
clone_size: medium-sized

cdr3_nt: TGTGCCAGCAGCTTAGGCGACTCAGCAAGGCGCACCGGGGAGCTGTTTTTT
cdr3_aa: CASSLGDSARRTGELFF
v_call: TRBV11-2
j_call: TRBJ2-2
d_call: NA
clone_size: few

cdr3_nt: TGCGCCAGCAGCCCCGTGGAGGGCAATCAGCCCCAGCATTTT
cdr3_aa: CASSPVEGNQPQHF
v_call: TRBV5-1
j_call: TRBJ1-5
d_call: NA
clone_size: many

cdr3_nt: TGTGCCAGCAGCCCTCTCGGCCCTGGCCGGGAAAAACTGTTTTTT
cdr3_aa: CASSPLGPGREKLFF
v_call: TRBV11-2
j_call: TRBJ1-4
d_call: NA
clone_size: many

cdr3_nt: TGTGCCAGCCTTCGGGACAGTAGGAGCGAGCAGTACTTC
cdr3_aa: CASLRDSRSEQYF
v_call: TRBV27
j_call: TRBJ2-7
d_call: TRBD1
clone_size: many

cdr3_nt: TGCAGCGTTCAACAGGGGGCCAACACTGAAGCTTTCTTT
cdr3_aa: CSVQQGANTEAFF
v_call: TRBV29-1
j_call: TRBJ1-1
d_call: TRBD1
clone_size: many